This is a list of T cell receptor beta chains from one sample in a study of cytomegalovirus exposure and HLA in healthy donors. Clones were read by immunoSEQ multiplex PCR, and TCRdb kept only the in-frame ones, dropping some. This sample has some 200,000 clones, with roughly four fifths found just once. Input material: PBMCs. These receptors all stem from a woman between 18 and 29 years old in good health and CMV-seronegative. The CDR3 runs from the conserved cysteine through the conserved F or W. Each record gives: V gene, D gene, J gene, CDR3 length, clone size, CDR3 DNA, CDR3 protein. The D gene is left open where the match is weak. The size of a clone is reported for some rows only, either as once, few or many, or as a class for expanded clones.

>TRBV7-8|TRBD2|TRBJ2-7|15|.
TGTGCCAGCAGCTTCGCCGGGCGGGAGTTAGGCGAGCAGTACTTC
CASSFAGRELGEQYF
>TRBV7-9|TRBD1|TRBJ1-2|15|.
TGTGCCAGCAGCTTAGCGGACAGGGATAACTATGGCTACACCTTC
CASSLADRDNYGYTF
>TRBV19|TRBD2|TRBJ2-7|14|.
TGTGCCAGTAACGCGGGACTAGCGGTCTACGAGCAGTACTTC
CASNAGLAVYEQYF
>TRBV5-6|.|TRBJ2-3|13|once
TGTGCCAGCAGCCTCACGGACGGACTTACGCAGTATTTT
CASSLTDGLTQYF
>TRBV28|TRBD1|TRBJ2-5|16|.
TGTGCCAGCAGTTTACAGGGGGCGGGATTGCGAGAGACCCAGTACTTC
CASSLQGAGLRETQYF
>TRBV18|.|TRBJ2-1|13|.
TGTGCCAGCTCTGGAGGTCTTTACAATGAGCAGTTCTTC
CASSGGLYNEQFF
>TRBV19|.|TRBJ1-1|14|.
TGTGCCAGTAGTATTAAGGAGGGGAACACTGAAGCTTTCTTT
CASSIKEGNTEAFF
>TRBV18|.|TRBJ2-7|13|.
TGTGCCAGCTCATACGAAACACCCTACGAGCAGTACTTC
CASSYETPYEQYF
>TRBV6-5|.|TRBJ1-1|15|few
TGTGCCAGCAGTTACGGGGGAGGGGTGGACACTGAAGCTTTCTTT
CASSYGGGVDTEAFF
>TRBV2|TRBD1|TRBJ2-7|13|.
TGTGCCAGCAGTGAGACAGGGCCCCACGAGCAGTACTTC
CASSETGPHEQYF
>TRBV11-2|TRBD1|TRBJ2-7|14|.
TGTGCCAGCAGCTTGAACAGGGGTACCTACGAGCAGTACTTC
CASSLNRGTYEQYF
>TRBV5-4|.|TRBJ2-7|15|.
TGTGCCAGCAGCTTGAGTTGGGGAGAGAACTACGAGCAGTACTTC
CASSLSWGENYEQYF
>TRBV19|.|TRBJ2-2|16|.
TGTGCCAGTAGTATAGCGGGGACAATGTACACCGGGGAGCTGTTTTTT
CASSIAGTMYTGELFF
>TRBV27|TRBD2|TRBJ2-7|16|.
TGTGCCAGCAGTACCCGGACTAGCGGGAGCCCCTACGAGCAGTACTTC
CASSTRTSGSPYEQYF
>TRBV6-5|.|TRBJ1-1|14|.
TGTGCCAGCAGCCTGGCTGGGCGGGTGACTGAAGCTTTCTTT
CASSLAGRVTEAFF
>TRBV27|TRBD1|TRBJ2-7|16|.
TGTGCCAGCAGGCAGCGTCAGGGGGCAAGGGGCTACGAGCAGTACTTC
CASRQRQGARGYEQYF
>TRBV25-1|.|TRBJ1-1|13|.
TGTGCCAGCAGTGAATGGAGGAACACTGAAGCTTTCTTT
CASSEWRNTEAFF
>TRBV18|TRBD1|TRBJ2-3|15|.
TGTGCCAGCTCACACGGACAGGTTAGCACAGATACGCAGTATTTT
CASSHGQVSTDTQYF
>TRBV6-1|TRBD1|TRBJ1-2|10|.
TGTGCCAGCATGGAAGGGACAGGGGCCTTC
CASMEGTGAF
>TRBV27|TRBD1|TRBJ1-6|17|.
TGTGCCAGCAGTCCGGGCTCCGGGACAGGGAGATTGTCACCCCTCCACTTT
CASSPGSGTGRLSPLHF
>TRBV18|TRBD1|TRBJ2-3|14|once
TGTGCCAGCTCAAGGACAGGGGGCGTTGATACGCAGTATTTT
CASSRTGGVDTQYF
>TRBV5-4|.|TRBJ1-1|13|once
TGTGCCAGCAGCTTGACAGGTAACACTGAAGCTTTCTTT
CASSLTGNTEAFF